The rows below give T cell receptor beta chains drawn from one sample of a study of cytomegalovirus exposure and HLA in healthy donors. This table comes from immunoSEQ multiplex PCR, and its TCRdb copy is limited to in-frame clones, with some not included. This table has about 160,000 clones, 85% to 90% appearing once. Specimen: PBMCs. These receptor sequences come from a woman aged 18-30 years in good health and CMV-seropositive. Both conserved end residues are part of each CDR3. Each record gives: V gene, D gene, clone size, J gene, CDR3 protein, CDR3 DNA. The D gene is left open where the match is weak. The listing skips clone size in some rows; elsewhere it reads once, few, many or a size class.

v_call: TRBV10-3
d_call: .
clone_size: .
j_call: TRBJ2-1
cdr3_aa: CAISDKAGLNEQFF
cdr3_nt: TGTGCCATCAGTGATAAAGCAGGCCTCAATGAGCAGTTCTTC

v_call: TRBV7-2
d_call: .
clone_size: .
j_call: TRBJ1-1
cdr3_aa: CASSSQGLGTEAFF
cdr3_nt: TGTGCCAGCAGCTCCCAGGGTCTGGGCACTGAAGCTTTCTTT

v_call: TRBV19
d_call: .
clone_size: .
j_call: TRBJ2-2
cdr3_aa: CASNRINTGELFF
cdr3_nt: TGTGCCAGTAACAGAATAAACACCGGGGAGCTGTTTTTT

v_call: TRBV11-2
d_call: .
clone_size: .
j_call: TRBJ2-5
cdr3_aa: CASSLRETQYF
cdr3_nt: TGTGCCAGCAGCTTACGGGAGACCCAGTACTTC

v_call: TRBV9
d_call: .
clone_size: .
j_call: TRBJ1-1
cdr3_aa: CASSISPAGNTEAFF
cdr3_nt: TGTGCCAGCAGCATTTCCCCCGCGGGGAACACTGAAGCTTTCTTT

v_call: TRBV5-1
d_call: TRBD2
clone_size: .
j_call: TRBJ2-2
cdr3_aa: CATQREIGELFF
cdr3_nt: TGCGCCACCCAGCGGGAGATCGGGGAGCTGTTTTTT

v_call: TRBV25-1
d_call: TRBD1
clone_size: .
j_call: TRBJ2-1
cdr3_aa: CASSDPPGQGQSNEQFF
cdr3_nt: TGTGCCAGCAGTGACCCCCCTGGACAGGGGCAAAGCAATGAGCAGTTCTTC

v_call: TRBV6-6
d_call: .
clone_size: once
j_call: TRBJ2-7
cdr3_aa: CASSAQRGGLNEQYF
cdr3_nt: TGTGCCAGCAGTGCCCAGAGGGGGGGGCTTAACGAGCAGTACTTC

v_call: TRBV6-1
d_call: TRBD1
clone_size: .
j_call: TRBJ2-7
cdr3_aa: CASRGTGGLYEQYF
cdr3_nt: TGTGCCAGCAGGGGGACAGGGGGGCTTTACGAGCAGTACTTC

v_call: TRBV28
d_call: .
clone_size: .
j_call: TRBJ2-7
cdr3_aa: CASSLRQEDEQYF
cdr3_nt: TGTGCCAGCAGTTTACGCCAGGAAGACGAGCAGTACTTC

v_call: TRBV15
d_call: TRBD2
clone_size: .
j_call: TRBJ2-1
cdr3_aa: CATSRAISGSTPNEQFF
cdr3_nt: TGTGCCACCAGCAGAGCCATTAGCGGGAGCACTCCCAATGAGCAGTTCTTC

v_call: TRBV25-1
d_call: .
clone_size: .
j_call: TRBJ1-1
cdr3_aa: CASSEQLTGTEAFF
cdr3_nt: TGTGCCAGCAGCGAGCAACTTACAGGGACTGAAGCTTTCTTT

v_call: TRBV6-1
d_call: TRBD1
clone_size: .
j_call: TRBJ1-5
cdr3_aa: CASSVTGGTQHF
cdr3_nt: TGTGCCAGCAGTGTAACAGGGGGGACCCAGCATTTT

v_call: TRBV5-1
d_call: TRBD2
clone_size: once
j_call: TRBJ2-5
cdr3_aa: CASSLGGLAGNQETQYF
cdr3_nt: TGCGCCAGCAGCTTGGGCGGACTAGCGGGGAACCAAGAGACCCAGTACTTC

v_call: TRBV28
d_call: TRBD2
clone_size: .
j_call: TRBJ2-2
cdr3_aa: CASSFAGAPNTGELFF
cdr3_nt: TGTGCCAGCAGTTTTGCGGGAGCACCGAACACCGGGGAGCTGTTTTTT

v_call: TRBV7-6
d_call: TRBD1
clone_size: .
j_call: TRBJ2-2
cdr3_aa: CASSLVGTGSGELFF
cdr3_nt: TGTGCCAGCAGCTTAGTAGGGACAGGGTCCGGGGAGCTGTTTTTT

v_call: TRBV29-1
d_call: .
clone_size: .
j_call: TRBJ2-2
cdr3_aa: CSVEGLAKNTGELFF
cdr3_nt: TGCAGCGTTGAAGGGCTAGCTAAAAACACCGGGGAGCTGTTTTTT

v_call: TRBV25-1
d_call: .
clone_size: once
j_call: TRBJ2-1
cdr3_aa: CASSEKPRVGGNEQFF
cdr3_nt: TGTGCCAGCAGTGAAAAACCTAGAGTCGGGGGCAATGAGCAGTTCTTC